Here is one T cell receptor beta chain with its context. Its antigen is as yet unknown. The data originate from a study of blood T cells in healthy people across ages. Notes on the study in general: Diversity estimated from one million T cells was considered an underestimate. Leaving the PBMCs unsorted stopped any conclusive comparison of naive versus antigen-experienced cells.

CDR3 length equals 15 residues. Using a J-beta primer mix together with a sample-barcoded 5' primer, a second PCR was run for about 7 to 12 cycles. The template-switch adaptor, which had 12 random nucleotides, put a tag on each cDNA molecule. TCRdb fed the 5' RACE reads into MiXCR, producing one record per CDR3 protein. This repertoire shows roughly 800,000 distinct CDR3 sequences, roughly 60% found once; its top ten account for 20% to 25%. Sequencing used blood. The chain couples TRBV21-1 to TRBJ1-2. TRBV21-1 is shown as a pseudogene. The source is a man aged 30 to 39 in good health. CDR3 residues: CASSRRVSLFYGYTF. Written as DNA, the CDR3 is TGTGCCAGCAGCCGAAGAGTTTCCCTTTTTTATGGCTACACCTTC.